One sample yielded the 11 T cell receptor beta chains listed below, sequenced in a study of CD8 T cells in Susac syndrome. Reverse transcription used about 0.45 to 1 ug RNA and random hexamers. TCRdb fed the immunoSEQ multiplex PCR reads into MiXCR, producing one record per CDR3 protein. Counted here are 90,000 to 150,000 distinct CDR3 sequences, about nine tenths occurring once; the ten biggest clones make up 0.13% to 0.15%. Sequencing input: CD4+ T cells from PBMCs. The source is a human donor in good health.

The rearrangement uses TRBV29-1 and TRBJ1-1, with D uncertain. Trimming left V 4 bases short and J 3 bases short, with 6 bases between. The CDR3 has 11 amino acids. CDR1 is SQVTM and CDR2 is ANQGSEA in the germline V gene. CDR3 sequence: CSVAGYTEAFF. The DNA for the CDR3 is TGCAGCGTTGCGGGATACACTGAAGCTTTCTTT. The full variable domain, its missing parts supplied by reference TRBV29-1 and TRBJ1-1, is SAVISQKPSRDICQRGTSLTIQCQVDSQVTMMFWYRQQPGQSLTLIATANQGSEATYESGFVIDKFPISRPNLTFSTLTVSNMSPEDSSIYLCSVAGYTEAFFGQGTRLTVV.

J is TRBJ1-2 and V is TRBV29-1, with D hard to call. The CDR3 has 12 amino acids. Looked up from germline, CDR1 is SQVTM and CDR2 is ANQGSEA. V was cut by 5 bases and J by 4 bases, with 11 bases left in between. The CDR3 region is CSVQSGPYGYTF. In nucleotides, the CDR3 is TGCAGCGTTCAGAGTGGACCCTATGGCTACACCTTC. Based on the CDR3 plus reference TRBV29-1 and TRBJ1-2, the full variable domain is SAVISQKPSRDICQRGTSLTIQCQVDSQVTMMFWYRQQPGQSLTLIATANQGSEATYESGFVIDKFPISRPNLTFSTLTVSNMSPEDSSIYLCSVQSGPYGYTFGSGTRLTVV.

The V and J genes are TRBV12-3 or TRBV12-4 and TRBJ2-1; D perhaps matches TRBD2 (6 bases). V was shortened by 3 bases and J by 8 bases, with 14 bases between the two germline ends. The CDR3 loop spans 14 amino acids. The CDR3 loop is CASSFALRGYEQFF. The CDR3 DNA reads TGTGCCAGCAGTTTCGCCCTGCGGGGCTATGAGCAGTTCTTC.

This clonotype was observed a handful of times. The V gene is TRBV7-2, the J gene TRBJ2-7; TRBD1 or TRBD2 may be the D gene (5 bases each). CDR3 length: 15 amino acids. The germline V gene encodes CDR1 SGHTA and CDR2 FQGNSA. Trimming removed 5 bases at V and 0 bases at J, with 14 bases between. The CDR3 protein is CASSRRDRDSYEQYF. The CDR3, as DNA: TGTGCCAGCAGCCGTCGGGACCGAGACTCCTACGAGCAGTACTTC.

The chain combines TRBV6-2 or TRBV6-3 with TRBJ1-3; the D is unclear. The CDR3 has 16 residues. Germline-derived CDR1 and CDR2 are MNHEY and SVGEGT. V lost 5 bases and J lost 0, with 14 bases in between. Here the CDR3 reads CASSPTTASSGNTIYF. CDR3 in DNA: TGTGCCAGCAGTCCTACCACAGCGAGCTCTGGAAACACCATATATTTT.

The CDR3 nucleotides read TGTGCCAGCAGTGAGCGGCTAGCGGGAGTCCGTGAGCAGTTCTTC. Amino acids: CASSERLAGVREQFF. The rearrangement joins TRBV2 to TRBJ2-1, with TRBD2 matching 10 bases. This CDR3 is built from 15 residues. V lost 3 bases to trimming and J lost 9 bases; unmatched junction nucleotides: 8. Germline CDR1 reads SNHLY; CDR2 reads FYNNEI.

This chain joins TRBV28 and TRBJ2-7, with no clear D. Germline V gives CDR1 MDHEN, CDR2 SYDVKM. The V end lost 8 bases, the J end lost 3 bases, and 14 bases lay between the germline ends. The CDR3 covers 13 residues. The CDR3 DNA follows: TGTGCCAGCCTCGCCGGAGACCTCTACGAGCAGTACTTC. Its protein product is CASLAGDLYEQYF.

The J gene is TRBJ1-1, the V gene TRBV20-1; D unresolved. The CDR3 is 12 amino acids. Germline-derived CDR1 and CDR2 are DFQATT and SNEGSKA (reference sequence). The V end was cut by 6 bases, the J end by 11 bases, with 19 bases between. The CDR3 sequence: CSALRPAVGAFF. For the CDR3, the DNA is TGCAGTGCACTGCGACCGGCGGTAGGGGCTTTCTTT.

The rearrangement links TRBV29-1 to TRBJ2-7; a possible D gene is TRBD1 (5 bases). Looked up from germline, CDR1 is SQVTM and CDR2 is ANQGSEA. This CDR3 has 13 residues. Trimming pared 2 bases from V and 9 bases from J, leaving 17 bases between. CDR3 amino acids: CSVESQVNTGQYF. In DNA form, the CDR3 reads TGCAGCGTTGAATCCCAGGTAAACACAGGGCAGTACTTC.

The V gene is TRBV5-1, the J gene TRBJ2-7; 7 nucleotides align to TRBD1. From germline, CDR1 is SGHRS and CDR2 YFSETQ. The trim removed 4 bases at V and 0 bases at J, leaving 10 bases unmatched. CDR3 length: 16 amino acids. As DNA, the CDR3 is TGCGCCAGCAGCCTCGACCGGGACAGCTCCTCCTACGAGCAGTACTTC. Residues: CASSLDRDSSSYEQYF.

This clonotype was detected once. The rearrangement links TRBV27 to TRBJ2-7; D remains unclear. V lost 5 bases to trimming and J lost 3 bases, with 8 bases between them. Germline CDR1 is MNHEY and CDR2 is SMNVEV (reference sequence). The length of the CDR3 is 12 residues. CDR3: CASSPDGYEQYF. The CDR3 nucleotides are TGTGCCAGCAGTCCCGATGGCTACGAGCAGTACTTC.